The clone carrying this T cell receptor beta chain was detected a few times. Its target is not known. The germline gene is not matched at one end of the junction; a read error may be the cause. TCR beta CDR3 regions were amplified from RNA. First-round RT-PCR of the TCR CDR3 relied on the HTBI primer set. From the multiplex PCR reads, TCRdb called clonotypes with MiXCR, one entry per CDR3 protein. The sample records hundreds of thousands of distinct CDR3 sequences, approximately 15% being singletons. The CDR3 is made up of 15 amino acids. Germline assignment: CDR1 SGHAT and CDR2 FQNNGV. The data belong to a study of T cells in Graves' hyperthyroidism and ophthalmopathy. The study excluded patients with uncontrolled infection, other autoimmune disease, pregnancy or lactation. Overall study results and limits: Also found in blood were most expanded thyroid clonotypes above 0.001.

This chain uses TRBV11-2 with TRBJ1-5, with TRBD1 identical over 8 bases. The sequence was collected from a man aged 18 to 29 with Graves' ophthalmopathy. Sequenced material: blood. The CDR3 DNA is TGTGCCAGCAGTTTGGCGCAGGGGGCGAATCAGCTCCAGCATTTT. Residues: CASSLAQGANQLQHF.